Shown below are 27 T cell receptor beta chains from a single sample sequenced in a study of response to subunit inactivated influenza vaccine. TCRdb fed the RT-PCR reads into MiXCR, producing one record per CDR3 protein. The sample shows 500,000 to 550,000 distinct CDR3 sequences, 20% to 25% of them seen only once. These data also formed part of another study, on T cells expressing NK-cell markers. That work contributes: For TCR beta, cDNA was produced by 5'RACE template switching with UMIs.

The sample here was CD4+ T cells sorted from PBMCs, taken roughly 12 days after vaccination. The receptor set was obtained from a man aged 45 to 65 who received an inactivated influenza vaccine.

The chain combines TRBV29-1 with TRBJ2-3; 9 nucleotides agree with TRBD2. This CDR3 is built from 17 residues. Germline CDR1 reads SQVTM; CDR2 reads ANQGSEA. J gave up 1 base and V 7 bases, and 15 bases lay outside the gene matches. For the CDR3, the DNA is TGCAGCGGATTGCCTGCGCTGGTAGCGGGGGGCACAGATACGCAGTATTTT. Protein: CSGLPALVAGGTDTQYF.

This clonotype came up a few times. The chain recombines TRBV20-1 with TRBJ2-4, with D tentatively TRBD2 (6 bases). Germline assignment: CDR1 DFQATT and CDR2 SNEGSKA (reference sequence). The V end was cut by 3 bases, the J end by 5 bases, with 14 bases between. The CDR3 extends over 14 amino acids. The CDR3 is CSARGRHSQNIQYF. The CDR3 nucleotides read TGCAGTGCTAGGGGGAGGCATAGCCAAAACATTCAGTACTTC.

This clonotype has only a few counts. This chain uses TRBV28 with TRBJ2-6; no clear D. This CDR3 comprises 13 residues. Trimming stripped 8 bases from V and 5 bases from J, with 10 bases between. Germline CDR1 is MDHEN and CDR2 is SYDVKM. The CDR3 nucleotides read TGTGCCAGCTCTCCGCTGAGGGCCAACGTCCTGACTTTC. This translates into CASSPLRANVLTF.

There are a few counts of this clonotype. This sequence joins TRBV11-2 and TRBJ2-7; 11 nucleotides line up with TRBD1. The CDR3 extends over 16 amino acids. Germline CDR1 is SGHAT and CDR2 is FQNNGV. The ends lost 0 bases at V and 2 bases at J; junction bases unmatched: 3. The CDR3 bases are TGTGCCAGCAGCTTAGATCTGGGACAGGGGGCCTACGAGCAGTACTTC. Translation: CASSLDLGQGAYEQYF.

The V gene is TRBV10-3, the J gene TRBJ1-2; a possible D gene is TRBD1 (5 bases). Trimming shortened V by 4 bases and J by 3 bases, and 15 bases separated the two germline ends. This CDR3 is built from 15 residues. From germline, CDR1 is ENHRY and CDR2 SYGVKD. CDR3 bases: TGTGCCATCAGTGGTGCTTCTGGGGCAGACTATGGCTACACCTTC. Translating it yields CAISGASGADYGYTF.

This clonotype has just a few counts. The V gene is TRBV4-3, the J gene TRBJ2-7, with D unclear. This CDR3 comprises 15 residues. Trimming stripped 2 bases from V and 3 bases from J, with 14 bases between. The germline V gene has CDR1 LGHNA and CDR2 YSLEER. The CDR3 nucleotides read TGCGCCAGCAGCCAAAAATTGAGTTCGGGCTACGAGCAGTACTTC. Translating it yields CASSQKLSSGYEQYF.

This clonotype showed up just a few times. V gene TRBV29-1 combines with J gene TRBJ2-5; 7 bases fit TRBD1. Trimming removed 6 bases from V and 7 bases from J; junction bases left unmatched: 14. The CDR3 totals 14 residues. Germline V gene sequence: CDR1 SQVTM, CDR2 ANQGSEA. In nucleotides, the CDR3 is TGCAGCGTGGGGAACAGGGAAGGACAGGTGACCCAGTACTTC. Residues: CSVGNREGQVTQYF.

The chain links TRBV15 to TRBJ2-3; a weak D match, TRBD1 (6 bases). Germline loops: CDR1 LNHNV, CDR2 YYDKDF (reference sequence). CDR3 size: 16 residues. Trimming took 0 bases from V and 6 from J, leaving 16 bases between them. The CDR3 DNA follows: TGTGCCACCAGCAGAGATATTGTAGGGGGAGTCGATACGCAGTATTTT. It specifies CATSRDIVGGVDTQYF.

This sequence joins TRBV6-2 or TRBV6-3 and TRBJ2-5; tentatively, D is TRBD1 or TRBD2 (7 bases each). Trimming took 6 bases from V and 0 from J, leaving 11 bases between them. The CDR3 length is 14 residues. In germline, CDR1 is MNHEY, CDR2 SVGEGT. In DNA form, the CDR3 reads TGTGCCAGCAGCAGGGGGGGAAACCAAGAGACCCAGTACTTC. It yields the protein CASSRGGNQETQYF.

This clonotype was found many times. The rearrangement uses TRBV20-1 and TRBJ1-2; no clear D gene. V was trimmed by 5 bases and J by 0 bases, leaving 7 bases between them. Germline CDR1 DFQATT, CDR2 SNEGSKA (reference sequence). This CDR3 region has 12 residues. Written as DNA, the CDR3 is TGCAGTGCTTGGACCTCTAACTATGGCTACACCTTC. Its translation is CSAWTSNYGYTF.

Concerning this clonotype: This CDR3 fails to terminate in the conserved phenylalanine or tryptophan, so it likely reflects a read error. The V call is TRBV4-2, the J call TRBJ2-5; no clear D. V was pared by 1 base and J by 1 base, with 7 bases between. Germline lookup yields CDR1 LGHNA and CDR2 YNFKEQ. The CDR3 is 14 amino acids. CDR3 nucleotide sequence: TGTGCCAGCAGCCAAGGCAGGACCCAAGAGACCCAGTACTTA. This encodes CASSQGRTQETQYL.

The chain employs TRBV10-3 and TRBJ1-1; D uncertain. Trimming took off 11 bases at V and 0 bases at J, with 13 bases between the two ends. The CDR3 spans 13 residues. Germline V CDR1 and CDR2: ENHRY, SYGVKD. CDR3 sequence: CAGRAYMNTEAFF. The CDR3 nucleotides read TGTGCCGGCCGGGCTTACATGAACACTGAAGCTTTCTTT.

Written as DNA, the CDR3 is TGTGCCAGCAGTGAATTTTCGGGGGCAGGGCGCGAAAAACTGTTTTTT. Translating gives CASSEFSGAGREKLFF. The rearrangement uses TRBV25-1 and TRBJ1-4; possibly TRBD1 for D (6 bases). This CDR3 spans 16 amino acids. Germline-derived CDR1 and CDR2 are MGHDK and SYGVNS. Trimming stripped 1 base from V and 8 bases from J, with 17 bases between.

The chain carries TRBV5-1 and TRBJ2-1, with TRBD2 as a possible D gene (6 bases). The CDR3 extends over 17 amino acids. Germline V gene lookup returns CDR1 SGHRS and CDR2 YFSETQ. Trimming took off 1 base at V and 8 bases at J, with 22 bases between the two ends. CDR3 nucleotide sequence: TGCGCCAGCAGCTTGTTTATGAGACTAGAGTTGCCTGATGAGCAGTTCTTC. It specifies CASSLFMRLELPDEQFF.

This clonotype has a handful of counts. The V and J genes are TRBV10-3 and TRBJ2-3, with 9 bases that match TRBD2. V trimming: 0 bases; J trimming: 3 bases; junction bases outside the gene matches: 7. Germline V gives CDR1 ENHRY, CDR2 SYGVKD. CDR3 length: 17 amino acids. The CDR3: CAISESWVAGVTDTQYF. The CDR3 DNA is TGTGCCATCAGTGAGTCGTGGGTAGCGGGAGTTACAGATACGCAGTATTTT.

The rearrangement links TRBV16 to TRBJ1-1; D perhaps matches TRBD1 (5 bases). V was shortened by 5 bases and J by 6 bases, with 13 bases between the two germline ends. The V gene's germline CDR1 is KGHSY and CDR2 FQNENV. There are 13 residues in the CDR3. CDR3 DNA: TGTGCCAGCAGCTCCTATGGGGGGTCTGAAGCTTTCTTT. Its protein product is CASSSYGGSEAFF.

In DNA form, the CDR3 reads TGTGCCAGCTCACCCGGACAGGGGCCGGTAGGCTACACCTTC. It codes for CASSPGQGPVGYTF. The chain couples TRBV18 to TRBJ1-2; 9 bases match TRBD1. The CDR3 is 14 residues long. CDR1 is KGHSH and CDR2 is LQKENI in the germline V gene. J gave up 8 bases and V 3 bases, and 7 bases lay outside the gene matches.

The rearrangement uses TRBV21-1 and TRBJ2-4. TRBV21-1 constitutes a pseudogene. The CDR3 is made up of 13 amino acids. The chain's CDR3 is CASSTRAKNIQYF. CDR3 DNA: TGTGCCAGCAGCACCAGAGCCAAAAACATTCAGTACTTC.

This clonotype has just a few counts. The chain links TRBV29-1 to TRBJ2-2; 12 bases fit TRBD1. The J segment lost 1 base and the V segment lost 5 bases, leaving 2 bases of the junction unmatched. The CDR3 runs 15 residues. Germline lookup yields CDR1 SQVTM and CDR2 ANQGSEA. The CDR3 DNA follows: TGCAGCGTTCGGGACAGGGGGCTGAACACCGGGGAGCTGTTTTTT. This sequence encodes CSVRDRGLNTGELFF.

This sequence joins TRBV29-1 and TRBJ1-5, with TRBD1 matching over 9 bases. In germline, CDR1 is SQVTM, CDR2 ANQGSEA. V lost 6 bases, J lost 6 bases, and 12 bases stayed unmatched. The CDR3 spans 15 residues. The CDR3 sequence is CSVAAGTGSSQPQHF. In DNA, the CDR3 is TGCAGCGTCGCCGCCGGGACAGGGAGTAGTCAGCCCCAGCATTTT.

This clonotype was observed a few times. The chain recombines TRBV15 with TRBJ2-3, with 8 bases aligning to TRBD2. Germline V CDR1 and CDR2: LNHNV, YYDKDF (reference sequence). There are 14 residues in the CDR3. J lost 0 bases, V lost 10 bases, and 6 bases had no gene match. CDR3 loop: CAIKRGGSTDTQYF. The CDR3 coding sequence is TGTGCCATCAAACGGGGGGGTAGCACAGATACGCAGTATTTT.

The chain links TRBV29-1 to TRBJ1-1; D call uncertain. Trimming stripped 2 bases from V and 6 bases from J, with 13 bases between. Looked up from germline, CDR1 is SQVTM and CDR2 is ANQGSEA. CDR3 length equals 13 residues. The CDR3 is CSVERRLKAEAFF. CDR3 coding DNA: TGCAGCGTTGAACGTCGGCTGAAGGCTGAAGCTTTCTTT.

The chain couples TRBV20-1 to TRBJ2-4; maybe TRBD1 (5 bases). Deletions cut 5 bases from V and 7 bases from J, with 9 bases between. There are 11 residues in the CDR3. Germline V CDR1 and CDR2: DFQATT, SNEGSKA (reference sequence). The chain's CDR3 is CSAPAGNIQYF. The CDR3 DNA reads as TGCAGTGCTCCAGCAGGGAACATTCAGTACTTC.

The chain employs TRBV5-1 and TRBJ2-7, with D possibly called TRBD1 or TRBD2 (5 bases each). The CDR3 length is 13 residues. Trimming left V 2 bases short and J 3 bases short, with 9 bases between. Germline V gives CDR1 SGHRS, CDR2 YFSETQ. As DNA, the CDR3 is TGCGCCAGCAGCTTCGTGGGGGACTACGAGCAGTACTTC. This translates into CASSFVGDYEQYF.

This clonotype occurred a few times. This rearrangement joins TRBV12-3 or TRBV12-4 to TRBJ1-1, with TRBD1 identical over 12 bases. The CDR3 is 14 residues long. The V segment lost 4 bases and the J segment 6 bases; nucleotides outside the gene matches: 3. CDR3 nucleotide sequence: TGTGCCAGCAGTTGGGACAGGGGGCTCTCTGAAGCTTTCTTT. Protein: CASSWDRGLSEAFF.

This rearrangement joins TRBV15 to TRBJ2-7; TRBD2 matches 8 bases. Per germline, CDR1 LNHNV and CDR2 YYDKDF (reference sequence). The junction had 7 bases not matched to a gene; V was cut back by 1 base and J by 5 bases. The CDR3 has 15 residues. The chain's CDR3 is CATSRARGAANEQYF. The CDR3 coding sequence is TGTGCCACCAGCAGAGCGCGGGGGGCAGCCAACGAGCAGTACTTC.

The chain has TRBV7-9 and TRBJ2-3; 12 bases line up with TRBD2. Germline-derived CDR1 and CDR2 are SEHNR and FQNEAQ (reference sequence). The CDR3 length is 15 residues. The V and J ends lost 5 bases and 4 bases, in that order; junction bases with no gene match: 4. The CDR3 nucleotides read TGTGCCAGCAGCACTCTAGCGGGGGGGCCAGATACGCAGTATTTT. It specifies CASSTLAGGPDTQYF.